These 12 T cell receptor beta chains came from one sample sequenced in a study of T cell responses to AZD1222 COVID-19 vaccine. Clones were read by immunoSEQ multiplex PCR, and TCRdb kept only the in-frame ones, dropping some. The sample lists 150,000 to 200,000 clones; roughly 90% were seen once. The sample here was peripheral blood, taken on day 0 of AZD1222 vaccination. The receptors here all came from an adult in good health.

The chain combines TRBV4-1 with TRBJ1-5; no reliable D call. This CDR3 has 12 residues. V was shortened by 3 bases and J by 6 bases, with 6 bases between the two germline ends. Germline assignment: CDR1 MGHRA and CDR2 YSYEKL. CDR3 in DNA: TGCGCCAGCAGCCATGGGAGTCAGCCCCAGCATTTT. Protein product: CASSHGSQPQHF.

The chain joins TRBV30 to TRBJ2-7; D call uncertain. Germline values: CDR1 GTSNPN, CDR2 SVGIG (reference sequence). The CDR3 consists of 17 residues. V dropped 3 bases and J dropped 0 bases, with 21 bases sitting between them. In DNA form, the CDR3 reads TGTGCCTGGAGCCAAGGCGAGGTAAGTTGGCTCTCCTACGAGCAGTACTTC. Translating it yields CAWSQGEVSWLSYEQYF.

This chain uses TRBV5-4 with TRBJ2-7, with D possibly matching TRBD2 (6 bases). The germline V gene encodes CDR1 SGHNT and CDR2 YYREEE (reference sequence). V was shortened by 0 bases and J by 0 bases, with 10 bases between the two germline ends. The CDR3 extends over 15 amino acids. The CDR3 reads CASSLGDFSSYEQYF. CDR3 nucleotide sequence: TGTGCCAGCAGCTTGGGGGACTTTAGCTCCTACGAGCAGTACTTC.

The rearrangement joins TRBV9 to TRBJ1-2; TRBD1 matches 8 bases. V lost 0 bases to trimming and J lost 4 bases; unmatched junction nucleotides: 11. The germline V gene encodes CDR1 SGDLS and CDR2 YYNGEE. The CDR3 spans 17 residues. The CDR3, as DNA: TGTGCCAGCAGCGTAGTAAGTAGTGGGACAGGCCCCTATGGCTACACCTTC. Its translation is CASSVVSSGTGPYGYTF. Supplemented by reference TRBV9 and TRBJ1-2, the full variable domain reads DSGVTQTPKHLITATGQRVTLRCSPRSGDLSVYWYQQSLDQGLQFLIQYYNGEERAKGNILERFSAQQFPDLHSELNLSSLELGDSALYFCASSVVSSGTGPYGYTFGSGTRLTVV.

The J gene is TRBJ1-6, the V gene TRBV6-4; a possible D gene is TRBD1 (6 bases). CDR1 MRHNA and CDR2 SNTAGT come from the germline V gene. V was cut by 6 bases and J by 5 bases, with 8 bases left in between. The CDR3 runs to 13 residues. The CDR3 bases are TGTGCCAGCAGCAGGGGTGATAATTCACCCCTCCACTTT. Protein: CASSRGDNSPLHF.

J is TRBJ1-1 and V is TRBV7-3; tentatively, D is TRBD1 (5 bases). The CDR3 contains 15 residues. V lost 1 base, J lost 6 bases, and 15 bases lay in between. Germline assignment: CDR1 SGHTA and CDR2 FQGTGA. The DNA for the CDR3 is TGTGCCAGCAGCTTAAGCCCAAGGGGTATCTCTGAAGCTTTCTTT. It is translated as CASSLSPRGISEAFF.

The chain links TRBV7-8 to TRBJ1-5; D unclear. This CDR3 contains 15 residues. Between the trimmed V and J ends, which lost 1 base and 5 bases, there was a span of 12 bases. Germline lookup yields CDR1 SGHVS and CDR2 FQNEAQ. The CDR3 reads CASSLGQVQDQPQHF. CDR3 nucleotide sequence: TGTGCCAGCAGCTTAGGGCAGGTTCAGGATCAGCCCCAGCATTTT. Complete variable domain (other parts from reference TRBV7-8 and TRBJ1-5): GAGVSQSPRYKVAKRGQDVALRCDPISGHVSLFWYQQALGQGPEFLTYFQNEAQLDKSGLPSDRFFAERPEGSVSTLKIQRTQQEDSAVYLCASSLGQVQDQPQHFGDGTRLSIL.

The CDR3 DNA sequence: TGTGCCAGCAGTCCCTTTAGTACAAACTCCTACGAGCAGTACTTC. Protein product: CASSPFSTNSYEQYF. The chain employs TRBV6-5 and TRBJ2-7; D ambiguous. The CDR3 runs to 15 residues. V dropped 5 bases and J dropped 0 bases, with 14 bases sitting between them. CDR1 and CDR2 (germline): MNHEY, SVGAGI.

The V gene is TRBV6-2 or TRBV6-3, the J gene TRBJ1-2, with D perhaps TRBD1 (6 bases). The CDR3 is 14 residues long. Germline V gene sequence: CDR1 MNHEY, CDR2 SVGEGT. V lost 2 bases, J lost 8 bases, and 15 bases lay in between. CDR3 DNA: TGTGCCAGCAGTTACCTCGGACAGATGAGAGGCTACACCTTC. Translated: CASSYLGQMRGYTF.

The V and J genes are TRBV19 and TRBJ2-3; weak D call: TRBD1 (6 bases). The CDR3 is 13 amino acids. Germline lookup yields CDR1 LNHDA and CDR2 SQIVND (reference sequence). V was cut by 5 bases and J by 6 bases, with 12 bases left in between. This CDR3 is CASSDRPGDTQYF. The CDR3 DNA sequence: TGTGCCAGTAGTGACAGGCCCGGGGATACGCAGTATTTT.

This chain links TRBV19 with TRBJ2-1; 13 nucleotides line up with TRBD2. The CDR3 totals 15 residues. The germline V gene encodes CDR1 LNHDA and CDR2 SQIVND (reference sequence). V was pared by 1 base and J by 13 bases, with 7 bases of the junction left unmatched. The CDR3 is CASSIVTSGGQPQFF. DNA for the CDR3: TGTGCCAGTAGTATAGTGACTAGCGGGGGGCAGCCCCAGTTCTTC.

The chain has TRBV6-6 and TRBJ1-5, with TRBD1 identical over 7 bases. The germline V gene encodes CDR1 MNHNY and CDR2 SVGAGI (reference sequence). CDR3 length equals 17 residues. The ends lost 5 bases at V and 0 bases at J; junction bases unmatched: 10. This chain's CDR3 is CASSRSGTDYSNQPQHF. In nucleotides, the CDR3 is TGTGCCAGCAGTCGCTCCGGGACAGATTATAGCAATCAGCCCCAGCATTTT.